These 28 T cell receptor beta chains were sequenced from one sample in a study of T cell repertoires in cytomegalovirus infection. MiXCR, applied by TCRdb to the reads, yields one record per CDR3 protein. This table holds 450,000 to 550,000 distinct CDR3 sequences, approximately 17% found once. Source material: CD8+ T cells from PBMCs. These receptors were taken from a human donor in good health (CMV status not recorded). Some clones in this sample may be carry-over from other donors' samples.

This clonotype showed up just a few times. The chain is built from TRBV5-6 and TRBJ1-1, with D possibly TRBD1 on 6 matching bases. This CDR3 is 15 amino acids long. CDR1 is SGHDT and CDR2 is YYEEEE in the germline V gene. V lost 2 bases to trimming and J lost 5 bases, with 16 bases between them. In DNA, the CDR3 is TGTGCCAGCAGCTTCCCCGTGGAGGGGGGAACTGAAGCTTTCTTT. Protein product: CASSFPVEGGTEAFF. The full variable domain, with the rest looked up from reference TRBV5-6 and TRBJ1-1, is DAGVTQSPTHLIKTRGQQVTLRCSPKSGHDTVSWYQQALGQGPQFIFQYYEEEERQRGNFPDRFSGHQFPNYSSELNVNALLLGDSALYLCASSFPVEGGTEAFFGQGTRLTVV.

This clonotype has a count of ten or more. The V gene is TRBV28, the J gene TRBJ2-1; the match to TRBD2 covers 7 bases. Trimming took 3 bases from V and 8 from J; bases not matched to a gene: 13. The CDR3 loop spans 16 amino acids. Germline loops: CDR1 MDHEN, CDR2 SYDVKM. The CDR3 DNA reads as TGTGCCAGCAGTTTTCCGACTAGCCCCCCCGCCTATGAGCAGTTCTTC. This gives the protein CASSFPTSPPAYEQFF.

The chain couples TRBV24-1 to TRBJ2-7; D is unclear. The CDR3 contains 13 residues. Trimming shortened V by 3 bases and J by 1 base, and 6 bases separated the two germline ends. CDR1 is KGHDR, CDR2 SFDVKD, per germline. CDR3 sequence: CATSDKGSYEQYF. In DNA form, the CDR3 reads TGTGCCACCAGTGATAAGGGATCCTACGAGCAGTACTTC.

Ten or more counts support this clonotype. The rearrangement links TRBV7-9 to TRBJ2-2; no reliable D call. CDR1 SEHNR and CDR2 FQNEAQ come from the germline V gene (reference sequence). The CDR3 sequence is 13 residues long. V gave up 7 bases and J gave up 0 bases, with 6 bases separating them. The DNA for the CDR3 is TGTGCCAGCAACCCCCCGAACACCGGGGAGCTGTTTTTT. It is translated as CASNPPNTGELFF.

This clonotype was recorded many times. V is TRBV11-2 and J is TRBJ2-1, with 13 bases lining up with TRBD2. After removal of 5 bases from V and 2 bases from J, the junction contained 6 bases not matched to a gene. This CDR3 comprises 17 residues. Germline values: CDR1 SGHAT, CDR2 FQNNGV. The CDR3 spells CASSPWTSGSAYNEQFF. The CDR3 DNA reads as TGTGCCAGCAGCCCCTGGACTAGCGGGAGTGCCTACAATGAGCAGTTCTTC.

Note on this clonotype: Lacking the conserved final phenylalanine or tryptophan, this CDR3 likely reflects a read error. V and J are TRBV5-1 and TRBJ2-7; 9 bases agree with TRBD1. Germline CDR1 and CDR2: SGHRS and YFSETQ. Unmatched junction bases numbered 4, after V lost 0 bases and J lost 6 bases. The CDR3 totals 14 residues. Written as DNA, the CDR3 is TGCGCCAGCAGCTTGGACAGGGGGCAGGGCGAGCAGTACTTA. Translated, it gives CASSLDRGQGEQYL.

This clonotype was picked up many times. The rearrangement links TRBV12-3 or TRBV12-4 to TRBJ2-3, with D possibly TRBD2 on 5 matching bases. Trimming took off 5 bases at V and 13 bases at J, with 13 bases between the two ends. The CDR3 runs 11 residues. This chain's CDR3 is CASSNGPGEYF. Written as DNA, the CDR3 is TGTGCCAGCAGTAATGGCCCCGGGGAGTATTTT.

This clonotype occurred a few times. The V and J genes are TRBV24-1 and TRBJ2-2, with D perhaps matching TRBD1 (6 bases). The V and J ends lost 10 bases and 0 bases respectively, with 11 bases between them. The CDR3 has 14 amino acids. Germline V lookup: CDR1 KGHDR, CDR2 SFDVKD. The CDR3 region has the DNA TGTGCCACGCAGGGGCGTACGAACACCGGGGAGCTGTTTTTT. Translated, it gives CATQGRTNTGELFF.

This clonotype was detected only a few times. The gene calls are TRBV25-1 and TRBJ1-4; D remains ambiguous. Germline CDR1 MGHDK, CDR2 SYGVNS. V shed 6 bases and J shed 0 bases, with 11 bases lying between them. This CDR3 contains 15 residues. The CDR3 here is CASSPRLATNEKLFF. Here the CDR3 DNA reads TGTGCCAGCAGCCCTCGTCTTGCAACTAATGAAAAACTGTTTTTT.

This clonotype was seen more than once but under ten times. The genes are TRBV11-3 and TRBJ2-2, with 9 bases aligning to TRBD1. Germline assignment: CDR1 SGHNT and CDR2 YENEEA. V lost 3 bases and J lost 7; bases outside the gene matches: 6. The CDR3 consists of 15 residues. CDR3 protein: CASSLGTGLIGELFF. In DNA, the CDR3 is TGTGCCAGCAGCTTGGGGACAGGGTTGATCGGGGAGCTGTTTTTT. The full variable domain, with the rest looked up from reference TRBV11-3 and TRBJ2-2, is EAGVVQSPRYKIIEKKQPVAFWCNPISGHNTLYWYLQNLGQGPELLIRYENEEAVDDSQLPKDRFSAERLKGVDSTLKIQPAELGDSAVYLCASSLGTGLIGELFFGEGSRLTVL.

There are many counts of this clonotype. Germline and junction disagree at one end, which may indicate a read error. V usage is TRBV7-9 and J usage is TRBJ1-2; D is possibly TRBD1 (5 bases). CDR1 SEHNR and CDR2 FQNEAQ come from the germline V gene (reference sequence). The CDR3 has 10 amino acids. The CDR3 nucleotides are TGTGCCAGCAGCAACCGGGACCTTCGCTTC. This gives the protein CASSNRDLRF.

This clonotype has only a few counts. Here the CDR3 DNA reads TGCGCCAGCAGCCAAGGGGTGTGGGCCGCTCCTTCTGGGGCCAACGTCCTGACTTTC. Translation: CASSQGVWAAPSGANVLTF. This chain joins TRBV4-1 and TRBJ2-6, with no clear D. Germline loops: CDR1 MGHRA, CDR2 YSYEKL. The CDR3 is 19 amino acids. V shed 1 base and J shed 1 base, with 17 bases lying between them.

The table lists this clonotype with a few counts. The V gene is TRBV24-1, the J gene TRBJ2-7, with D tentatively TRBD2 (5 bases). The CDR3 totals 14 residues. V lost 2 bases to trimming and J lost 5 bases, with 12 bases between them. The germline V gene has CDR1 KGHDR and CDR2 SFDVKD. In DNA form, the CDR3 reads TGTGCCACCAGTGATTACGGTACGGGAAACGAGCAGTACTTC. This gives the protein CATSDYGTGNEQYF.

The CDR3 coding sequence is TGTGCCAGTGCAACGGGCAACTCCTACGAGCAGTACTTC. Encoded protein: CASATGNSYEQYF. J is TRBJ2-7 and V is TRBV19; D uncertain. CDR1 is LNHDA and CDR2 is SQIVND in the germline V gene (reference sequence). V lost 8 bases and J lost 0, with 11 bases in between. CDR3 length: 13 amino acids.

This clonotype was found a few times. The chain uses TRBV27 and TRBJ2-5; D perhaps matches TRBD2 (5 bases). Germline values: CDR1 MNHEY, CDR2 SMNVEV (reference sequence). The CDR3 totals 14 residues. V dropped 8 bases and J dropped 5 bases, with 18 bases sitting between them. CDR3 in amino acids: CASAQALTGETQYF. The CDR3, as DNA: TGTGCCAGCGCCCAGGCGCTGACGGGGGAGACCCAGTACTTC.

This clonotype was seen at least ten times. The V and J genes are TRBV12-3 or TRBV12-4 and TRBJ1-1; TRBD1 matches 7 bases. The CDR3 has 18 amino acids. The trim removed 6 bases at V and 2 bases at J, leaving 18 bases unmatched. CDR3 amino acids: CASSPPKRGEGGNTEAFF. CDR3 bases: TGTGCCAGCAGCCCACCGAAGAGGGGGGAAGGGGGCAACACTGAAGCTTTCTTT.

In its sample, this clonotype was seen many times. The J gene is TRBJ2-7, the V gene TRBV7-6, with D hard to call. Trimming left V 4 bases short and J 2 bases short, with 12 bases between. The CDR3 totals 14 residues. CDR1 and CDR2 from the germline V gene are SGHVS and FNYEAQ. The CDR3 is CASSSTLGPYEQYF. In DNA, the CDR3 is TGTGCCAGCAGCTCTACCCTAGGCCCCTACGAGCAGTACTTC. Full variable domain (rest looked up from reference TRBV7-6 and TRBJ2-7): GAGVSQSPRYKVTKRGQDVALRCDPISGHVSLYWYRQALGQGPEFLTYFNYEAQQDKSGLPNDRFSAERPEGSISTLTIQRTEQRDSAMYRCASSSTLGPYEQYFGPGTRLTVT.

This clonotype was seen at least ten times. The CDR3 reads CASSLEGGLGTEAFF. CDR3 DNA: TGTGCCAGCAGCTTAGAGGGGGGTTTGGGGACTGAAGCTTTCTTT. The chain has TRBV7-9 and TRBJ1-1; TRBD1 might be the D (6 bases). Germline CDR1 SEHNR, CDR2 FQNEAQ (reference sequence). V was shortened by 1 base and J by 5 bases, with 14 bases between the two germline ends. The CDR3 extends over 15 amino acids.

This clonotype showed up just a few times. V usage is TRBV12-3 or TRBV12-4 and J usage is TRBJ1-6; 10 bases map to TRBD1. The CDR3 totals 13 residues. V shed 6 bases, J shed 9 bases, and the junction held 2 bases outside the gene matches. CDR3 sequence reads: CASSWTGGSPLHF. The CDR3 DNA sequence: TGTGCCAGCAGCTGGACAGGGGGTTCACCCCTCCACTTT.

The rearrangement links TRBV24-1 to TRBJ2-2; TRBD2 matches at 7 bases. Germline lookup yields CDR1 KGHDR and CDR2 SFDVKD. The CDR3 covers 16 residues. The J segment lost 1 base and the V segment lost 0 bases, leaving 1 base of the junction unmatched. The CDR3, as DNA: TGTGCCACCAGTGATTTGACTAGCGAGAACACCGGGGAGCTGTTTTTT. This translates into CATSDLTSENTGELFF.

This clonotype was seen at least ten times. The chain carries TRBV7-6 and TRBJ2-1, with unresolved D. Trimming removed 2 bases from V and 8 bases from J, with 16 bases in between. Germline V gene sequence: CDR1 SGHVS, CDR2 FNYEAQ. This CDR3 comprises 15 residues. CDR3 region: CASSLYGGVGDEQFF. The DNA for the CDR3 is TGTGCCAGCAGCTTATATGGCGGAGTGGGTGATGAGCAGTTCTTC.

The rearrangement joins TRBV7-9 to TRBJ2-1; D not certain. This CDR3 spans 15 amino acids. Between the trimmed V and J ends, which lost 5 bases and 4 bases, there was a span of 15 bases. Germline V gene sequence: CDR1 SEHNR, CDR2 FQNEAQ (reference sequence). The CDR3 DNA reads as TGTGCCAGCAGCCCGGGCCGGGCTAAATACAATGAGCAGTTCTTC. Translating it yields CASSPGRAKYNEQFF.

In its sample, this clonotype was seen many times. The V call is TRBV12-3 or TRBV12-4, the J call TRBJ1-4; D is unresolved. Between the trimmed V and J ends, which lost 3 bases and 8 bases, there was a span of 7 bases. This CDR3 spans 12 amino acids. The CDR3 protein is CASSFVREKLFF. The CDR3 DNA reads as TGTGCCAGCAGTTTTGTTAGGGAAAAACTGTTTTTT.

The V and J genes are TRBV10-3 and TRBJ2-1; a weak D match, TRBD2 (5 bases). This CDR3 has 13 residues. Germline V lookup: CDR1 ENHRY, CDR2 SYGVKD. V lost 0 bases to trimming and J lost 8 bases, with 8 bases between them. The CDR3 reads CAISESGSDEQFF. The CDR3 DNA is TGTGCCATCAGTGAGTCTGGGAGTGATGAGCAGTTCTTC.

Only a few counts were recorded for this clonotype. The V call is TRBV14, the J call TRBJ2-1, with 8 bases that match TRBD1. Germline V gene sequence: CDR1 SGHDN, CDR2 FVKESK. With 2 bases clipped from V and 0 bases from J, the junction kept 6 bases outside the gene matches. This CDR3 is 17 amino acids long. CDR3 DNA: TGTGCCAGCAGCCAATCCCCGGGACAGGTCTCCTACAATGAGCAGTTCTTC. The encoded protein is CASSQSPGQVSYNEQFF.

At least ten counts were recorded for this clonotype. The chain is built from TRBV4-1 and TRBJ1-1; 7 nucleotides line up with TRBD1. The V and J ends lost 0 bases and 0 bases, in that order; junction bases with no gene match: 7. Germline V lookup: CDR1 MGHRA, CDR2 YSYEKL. This CDR3 contains 17 residues. The CDR3 DNA is TGCGCCAGCAGCCAAGAAGGGGGGACAGTTATGAACACTGAAGCTTTCTTT. Protein sequence: CASSQEGGTVMNTEAFF.

This clonotype was observed a few times. This rearrangement joins TRBV28 to TRBJ2-7; maybe TRBD1 (5 bases). The CDR3 spans 15 residues. The V end was cut by 5 bases, the J end by 1 base, with 15 bases between. Germline V CDR1 and CDR2: MDHEN, SYDVKM. This CDR3 reads CASSTPSQVSYEQYF. DNA of the CDR3: TGTGCCAGCAGTACCCCCTCACAGGTTTCCTACGAGCAGTACTTC.

The J gene is TRBJ2-3, the V gene TRBV25-1; D is possibly TRBD2 (6 bases). Trimming cost V 5 bases and J 5 bases, with 14 bases left between them. Germline CDR1 is MGHDK and CDR2 is SYGVNS. There are 14 residues in the CDR3. CDR3: CASSPMGREDTQYF. CDR3 sequence (DNA): TGTGCCAGCAGTCCCATGGGGCGGGAAGATACGCAGTATTTT.